The 21 T cell receptor beta chains given below trace back to one sample, sequenced in a study of T cell responses to AZD1222 COVID-19 vaccine. Data came from immunoSEQ multiplex PCR; TCRdb stores just in-frame clones and leaves some out. The table includes 150,000 to 200,000 clones, about 90% detected once. The sample here was peripheral blood, taken on day 0 of MenACWY control vaccination. These receptors were taken from an adult in good health.

This sequence joins TRBV11-2 and TRBJ2-7, with D possibly TRBD1 on 7 matching bases. Per germline, CDR1 SGHAT and CDR2 FQNNGV. The CDR3 extends over 15 amino acids. Between the trimmed V and J ends, which lost 5 bases and 0 bases, there was a span of 14 bases. CDR3 nucleotide sequence: TGTGCCAGCAGCCCGGGGGACAGCCCCTCCTACGAGCAGTACTTC. Its translation: CASSPGDSPSYEQYF.

The J gene is TRBJ1-5, the V gene TRBV6-2 or TRBV6-3; D is undetermined. Germline values: CDR1 MNHEY, CDR2 SVGEGT. The CDR3 spans 14 residues. V was pared by 5 bases and J by 7 bases, with 15 bases between. The CDR3 sequence is CASSPLGGIQPQHF. The CDR3 DNA reads TGTGCCAGCAGTCCCCTTGGAGGGATCCAGCCCCAGCATTTT.

The V and J genes are TRBV2 and TRBJ2-7, with D perhaps matching TRBD2 (5 bases). Germline CDR1 SNHLY, CDR2 FYNNEI. Trimming took off 8 bases at V and 5 bases at J, with 16 bases between the two ends. The CDR3 has 13 amino acids. Here the CDR3 reads CASSSLTRDEQYF. The CDR3 region has the DNA TGTGCCAGCTCTTCCCTGACGAGGGACGAGCAGTACTTC.

The chain links TRBV5-1 to TRBJ2-2, with a weak D call TRBD1 (6 bases). The CDR3 extends over 15 amino acids. Germline-derived CDR1 and CDR2 are SGHRS and YFSETQ. The V end was cut by 2 bases, the J end by 1 base, with 9 bases between. The CDR3 is CASSFGRGNTGELFF. Here the CDR3 DNA reads TGCGCCAGCAGCTTCGGCAGGGGGAACACCGGGGAGCTGTTTTTT.

V usage is TRBV28 and J usage is TRBJ2-7, with 13 bases fitting TRBD2. The CDR3 has 15 amino acids. From germline, CDR1 is MDHEN and CDR2 SYDVKM. The V and J ends lost 7 bases and 6 bases, in that order; junction bases with no gene match: 9. In DNA, the CDR3 is TGTGCCAGCACCGCCGGGACTAGCGGGACTCGCGAGCAGTACTTC. It is translated as CASTAGTSGTREQYF. The full variable domain, rest sourced from reference TRBV28 and TRBJ2-7, is DVKVTQSSRYLVKRTGEKVFLECVQDMDHENMFWYRQDPGLGLRLIYFSYDVKMKEKGDIPEGYSVSREKKERFSLILESASTNQTSMYLCASTAGTSGTREQYFGPGTRLTVT.

This chain uses TRBV28 with TRBJ1-2; unclear D gene. V lost 3 bases to trimming and J lost 5 bases, with 13 bases between them. The CDR3 consists of 14 residues. The germline V gene encodes CDR1 MDHEN and CDR2 SYDVKM. The CDR3 loop reads CASSFAADAYGYTF. DNA of the CDR3: TGTGCCAGCAGTTTCGCCGCAGATGCTTATGGCTACACCTTC.

This chain uses TRBV13 with TRBJ2-3; D remains ambiguous. CDR1 PRHDT and CDR2 FYEKMQ come from the germline V gene (reference sequence). CDR3 length: 13 amino acids. Trimming shortened V by 5 bases and J by 5 bases, and 11 bases separated the two germline ends. CDR3 nucleotides: TGTGCCAGCAGCCCGAGTAGTCGAGATACGCAGTATTTT. Its protein product is CASSPSSRDTQYF.

The chain joins TRBV25-1 to TRBJ1-4; no definite D call. Germline V gives CDR1 MGHDK, CDR2 SYGVNS. The CDR3 has 12 residues. Between the trimmed V and J ends, which lost 8 bases and 3 bases, there was a span of 7 bases. CDR3 in amino acids: CASSPPNEKLFF. CDR3 DNA sequence: TGTGCCAGCTCTCCTCCTAATGAAAAACTGTTTTTT. The full variable domain, rest sourced from reference TRBV25-1 and TRBJ1-4, is EADIYQTPRYLVIGTGKKITLECSQTMGHDKMYWYQQDPGMELHLIHYSYGVNSTEKGDLSSESTVSRIRTEHFPLTLESARPSHTSQYLCASSPPNEKLFFGSGTQLSVL.

This chain joins TRBV6-5 and TRBJ1-1; D is undetermined. Germline CDR1 MNHEY, CDR2 SVGAGI. V lost 0 bases to trimming and J lost 9 bases, with 8 bases between them. The CDR3 contains 12 residues. CDR3 in amino acids: CASSYSHPQAFF. The CDR3, as DNA: TGTGCCAGCAGTTACTCGCATCCGCAAGCTTTCTTT.

The gene calls are TRBV5-6 and TRBJ2-7; D is unresolved. The CDR3 consists of 12 residues. Trimming cost V 0 bases and J 8 bases, with 9 bases left between them. Germline CDR1 reads SGHDT; CDR2 reads YYEEEE. The CDR3, as DNA: TGTGCCAGCAGCTTGGAAGGGCCCCAGCAGTACTTC. It yields the protein CASSLEGPQQYF.

J is TRBJ1-2 and V is TRBV25-1; D not certain. Germline assignment: CDR1 MGHDK and CDR2 SYGVNS. The V end was cut by 4 bases, the J end by 6 bases, with 18 bases between. The CDR3 consists of 15 residues. The CDR3 region has the DNA TGTGCCAGCAGTGGCGCAGGCTCTTGGGGAGATGGCTACACCTTC. Translating gives CASSGAGSWGDGYTF.

The CDR3 here is CATAPGGGETQYF. CDR3 sequence (DNA): TGTGCCACCGCCCCGGGGGGCGGGGAGACCCAGTACTTC. V is TRBV28 and J is TRBJ2-5; D may be TRBD2 (7 bases). CDR3 length: 13 amino acids. Trimming cost V 10 bases and J 5 bases, with 17 bases left between them. The V gene's germline CDR1 is MDHEN and CDR2 SYDVKM.

The chain links TRBV5-1 to TRBJ2-2; TRBD2 matches at 7 bases. Per germline, CDR1 SGHRS and CDR2 YFSETQ. After removal of 4 bases from V and 4 bases from J, the junction contained 7 bases not matched to a gene. The CDR3 length is 15 residues. CDR3 protein: CASSERDTRTGELFF. The DNA of the CDR3 is TGCGCCAGCAGCGAGCGGGATACCCGCACCGGGGAGCTGTTTTTT. Full variable domain (remainder filled in from reference TRBV5-1 and TRBJ2-2): KAGVTQTPRYLIKTRGQQVTLSCSPISGHRSVSWYQQTPGQGLQFLFEYFSETQRNKGNFPGRFSGRQFSNSRSEMNVSTLELGDSALYLCASSERDTRTGELFFGEGSRLTVL.

This rearrangement joins TRBV5-4 to TRBJ2-2; TRBD1 matches 8 bases. The CDR3 runs 15 residues. V lost 4 bases, J lost 7 bases, and 9 bases stayed unmatched. Germline-derived CDR1 and CDR2 are SGHNT and YYREEE (reference sequence). For the CDR3, the DNA is TGTGCCAGCAGCCCTCAGGGGGCGCTTAACGGGGAGCTGTTTTTT. Translating it yields CASSPQGALNGELFF.

The rearrangement links TRBV5-1 to TRBJ2-1, with 8 bases fitting TRBD1. CDR1 and CDR2 from the germline V gene are SGHRS and YFSETQ. With V trimmed by 4 bases and J by 0 bases, 3 bases remained unmatched. The CDR3 runs 15 residues. CDR3 sequence reads: CASSAGTGSYNEQFF. In DNA, the CDR3 is TGCGCCAGCAGCGCCGGGACAGGCTCCTACAATGAGCAGTTCTTC.

The genes are TRBV18 and TRBJ2-7; 7 positions match TRBD1. The CDR3 has 14 residues. The trim removed 3 bases at V and 8 bases at J, leaving 10 bases unmatched. Germline V gene lookup returns CDR1 KGHSH and CDR2 LQKENI. The CDR3 DNA follows: TGTGCCAGCTCACCCGGGACAGTTACTAGTAAGCAGTACTTC. It specifies CASSPGTVTSKQYF.

The genes are TRBV27 and TRBJ2-1; tentative D call: TRBD1 (6 bases). The germline CDR1 and CDR2 sequences are MNHEY and SMNVEV (reference sequence). This CDR3 has 16 amino acids. V lost 0 bases and J lost 4, with 13 bases in between. CDR3 protein: CASSLSRGRGYNEQFF. The CDR3 DNA sequence: TGTGCCAGCAGTTTATCTAGGGGGAGAGGGTACAATGAGCAGTTCTTC.

This clone was seen only once. The chain links TRBV27 to TRBJ2-7; D call uncertain. The CDR3 is 13 amino acids. Germline V gene data show CDR1 as MNHEY and CDR2 as SMNVEV (reference sequence). Trimming left V 1 base short and J 6 bases short, with 10 bases between. As DNA, the CDR3 is TGTGCCAGCAGTTTATTTTCGTCTAGCGAGCAGTACTTC. Translated, it gives CASSLFSSSEQYF.

The V gene is TRBV20-1, the J gene TRBJ2-7; 12 bases align to TRBD2. Trimming at V came to 3 bases and at J to 6 bases, leaving 3 bases not matched to a gene. The CDR3 sequence is 13 residues long. Germline CDR1 and CDR2: DFQATT and SNEGSKA (reference sequence). The CDR3 spells CSASTSGRPEQYF. The CDR3 DNA is TGCAGTGCTAGTACTAGCGGGAGGCCCGAGCAGTACTTC.

The chain uses TRBV9 and TRBJ2-3; D gene ambiguous. CDR3 size: 13 residues. CDR1 is SGDLS, CDR2 YYNGEE, per germline. V gave up 3 bases and J gave up 2 bases, with 7 bases separating them. CDR3 amino acids: CASSGIVTDTQYF. The CDR3 DNA reads as TGTGCCAGCAGCGGAATTGTCACAGATACGCAGTATTTT. The entire variable domain, with the rest obtained from reference TRBV9 and TRBJ2-3, is as follows: DSGVTQTPKHLITATGQRVTLRCSPRSGDLSVYWYQQSLDQGLQFLIQYYNGEERAKGNILERFSAQQFPDLHSELNLSSLELGDSALYFCASSGIVTDTQYFGPGTRLTVL.

V is TRBV11-3 and J is TRBJ2-7; D is perhaps TRBD2 (6 bases). This CDR3 has 14 residues. Germline CDR1 SGHNT, CDR2 YENEEA. Between the trimmed V and J ends, which lost 1 base and 2 bases, there was a span of 9 bases. The CDR3 DNA is TGTGCCAGCAGCTTAGCAGCGGGCCCCTACGAGCAGTACTTC. This gives the protein CASSLAAGPYEQYF.